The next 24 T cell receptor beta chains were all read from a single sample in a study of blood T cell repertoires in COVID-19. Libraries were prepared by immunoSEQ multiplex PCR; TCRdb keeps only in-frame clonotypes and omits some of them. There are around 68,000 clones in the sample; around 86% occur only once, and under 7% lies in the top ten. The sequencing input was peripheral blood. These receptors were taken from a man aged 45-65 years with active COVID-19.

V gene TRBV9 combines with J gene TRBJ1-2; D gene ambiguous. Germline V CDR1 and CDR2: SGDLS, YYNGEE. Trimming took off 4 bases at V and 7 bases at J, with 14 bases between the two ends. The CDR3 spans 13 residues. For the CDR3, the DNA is TGTGCCAGCAGCTCCTCGACGGAGGTTGGCTACACCTTC. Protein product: CASSSSTEVGYTF.

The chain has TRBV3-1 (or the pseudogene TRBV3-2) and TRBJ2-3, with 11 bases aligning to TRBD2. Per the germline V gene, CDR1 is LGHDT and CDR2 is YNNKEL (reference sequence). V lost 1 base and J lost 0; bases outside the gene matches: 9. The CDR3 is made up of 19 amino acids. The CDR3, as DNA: TGTGCCAGCAGCCAAGGGACCGGGACTAGCGGTCGTAGCACAGATACGCAGTATTTT. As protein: CASSQGTGTSGRSTDTQYF.

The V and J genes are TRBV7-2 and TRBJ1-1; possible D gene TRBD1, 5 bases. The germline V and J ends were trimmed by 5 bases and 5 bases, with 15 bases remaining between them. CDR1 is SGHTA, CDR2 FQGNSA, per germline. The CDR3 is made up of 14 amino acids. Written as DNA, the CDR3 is TGTGCCAGCAGCCCAGAGGCAGGGTGGACTGAAGCTTTCTTT. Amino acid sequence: CASSPEAGWTEAFF.

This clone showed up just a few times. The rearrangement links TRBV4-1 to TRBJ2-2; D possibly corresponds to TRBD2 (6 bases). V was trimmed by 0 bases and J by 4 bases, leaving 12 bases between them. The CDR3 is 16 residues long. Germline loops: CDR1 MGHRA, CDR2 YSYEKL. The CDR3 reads CASSQDGQGGTGELFF. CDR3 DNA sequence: TGCGCCAGCAGCCAAGATGGCCAGGGAGGCACCGGGGAGCTGTTTTTT.

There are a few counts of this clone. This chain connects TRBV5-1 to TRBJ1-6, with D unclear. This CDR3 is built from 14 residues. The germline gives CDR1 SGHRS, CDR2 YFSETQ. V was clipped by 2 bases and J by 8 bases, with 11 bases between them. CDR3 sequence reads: CASSFGGRDSPLHF. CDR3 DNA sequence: TGCGCCAGCAGCTTTGGAGGGCGTGATTCACCCCTCCACTTT. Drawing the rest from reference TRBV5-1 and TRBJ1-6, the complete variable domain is KAGVTQTPRYLIKTRGQQVTLSCSPISGHRSVSWYQQTPGQGLQFLFEYFSETQRNKGNFPGRFSGRQFSNSRSEMNVSTLELGDSALYLCASSFGGRDSPLHFGNGTRLTVT.

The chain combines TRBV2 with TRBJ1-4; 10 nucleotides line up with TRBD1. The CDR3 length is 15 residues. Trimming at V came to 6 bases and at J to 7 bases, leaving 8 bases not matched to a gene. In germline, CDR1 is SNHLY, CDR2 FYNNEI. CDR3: CASRADRGRIEKLFF. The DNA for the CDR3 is TGTGCCAGCAGGGCCGACAGGGGGCGCATTGAAAAACTGTTTTTT. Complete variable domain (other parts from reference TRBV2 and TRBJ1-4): EPEVTQTPSHQVTQMGQEVILRCVPISNHLYFYWYRQILGQKVEFLVSFYNNEISEKSEIFDDQFSVERPDGSNFTLKIRSTKLEDSAMYFCASRADRGRIEKLFFGSGTQLSVL.

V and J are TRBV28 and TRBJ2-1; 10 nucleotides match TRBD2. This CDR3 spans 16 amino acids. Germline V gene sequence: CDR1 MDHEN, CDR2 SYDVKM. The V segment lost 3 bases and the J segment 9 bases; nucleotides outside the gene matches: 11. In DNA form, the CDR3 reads TGTGCCAGCAGTTTCGGTCTAGCGGGAGTCTTGGGTGAGCAGTTCTTC. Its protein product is CASSFGLAGVLGEQFF.

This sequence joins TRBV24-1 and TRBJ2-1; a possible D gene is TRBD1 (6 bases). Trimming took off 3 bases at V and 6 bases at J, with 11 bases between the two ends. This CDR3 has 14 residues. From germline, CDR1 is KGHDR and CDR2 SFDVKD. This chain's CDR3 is CATSDTGTFNEQFF. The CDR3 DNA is TGTGCCACCAGTGATACCGGGACATTCAATGAGCAGTTCTTC.

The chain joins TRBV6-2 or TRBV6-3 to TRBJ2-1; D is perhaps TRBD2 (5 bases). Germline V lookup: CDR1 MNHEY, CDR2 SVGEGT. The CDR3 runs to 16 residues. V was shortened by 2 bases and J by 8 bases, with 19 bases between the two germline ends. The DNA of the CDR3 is TGTGCCAGCAGTTACAAGGCGGGCGAGGTTAGGGATGAGCAGTTCTTC. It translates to CASSYKAGEVRDEQFF.

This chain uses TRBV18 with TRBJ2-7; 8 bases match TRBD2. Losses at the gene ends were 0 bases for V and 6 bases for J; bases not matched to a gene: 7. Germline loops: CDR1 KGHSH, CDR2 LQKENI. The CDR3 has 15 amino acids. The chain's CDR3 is CASSPPGLAGLEQYF. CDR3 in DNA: TGTGCCAGCTCACCACCTGGACTAGCAGGGCTCGAGCAGTACTTC. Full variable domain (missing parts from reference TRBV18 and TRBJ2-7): NAGVMQNPRHLVRRRGQEARLRCSPMKGHSHVYWYRQLPEEGLKFMVYLQKENIIDESGMPKERFSAEFPKEGPSILRIQQVVRGDSAAYFCASSPPGLAGLEQYFGPGTRLTVT.

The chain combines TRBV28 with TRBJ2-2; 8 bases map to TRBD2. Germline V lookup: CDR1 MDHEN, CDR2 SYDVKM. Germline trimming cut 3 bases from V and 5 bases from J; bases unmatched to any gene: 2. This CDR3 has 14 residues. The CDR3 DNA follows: TGTGCCAGCAGTTTGCGGGGGGCGACCGGGGAGCTGTTTTTT. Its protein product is CASSLRGATGELFF.

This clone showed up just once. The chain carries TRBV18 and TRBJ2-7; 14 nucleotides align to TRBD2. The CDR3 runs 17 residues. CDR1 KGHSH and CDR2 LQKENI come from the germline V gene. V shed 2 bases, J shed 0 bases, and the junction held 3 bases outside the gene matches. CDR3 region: CASSPSGLAGASYEQYF. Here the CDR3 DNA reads TGTGCCAGCTCACCATCGGGACTAGCGGGGGCCTCCTACGAGCAGTACTTC.

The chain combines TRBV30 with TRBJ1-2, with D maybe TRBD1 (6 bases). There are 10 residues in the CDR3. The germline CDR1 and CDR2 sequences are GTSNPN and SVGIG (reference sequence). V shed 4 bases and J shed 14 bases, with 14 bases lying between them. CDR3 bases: TGTGCCTGGATGGGGGACAAAAAGACCTTC. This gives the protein CAWMGDKKTF.

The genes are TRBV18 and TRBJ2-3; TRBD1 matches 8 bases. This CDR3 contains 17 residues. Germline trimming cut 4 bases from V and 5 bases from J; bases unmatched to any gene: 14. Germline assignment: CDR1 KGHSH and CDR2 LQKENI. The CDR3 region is CASSRQEPRGRGDTQYF. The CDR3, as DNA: TGTGCCAGCTCACGTCAAGAACCCAGGGGGCGGGGAGATACGCAGTATTTT.

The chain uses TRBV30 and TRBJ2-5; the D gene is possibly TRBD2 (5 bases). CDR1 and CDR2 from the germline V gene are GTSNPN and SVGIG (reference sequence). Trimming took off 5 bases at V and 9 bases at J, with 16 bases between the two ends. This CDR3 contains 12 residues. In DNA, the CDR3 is TGTGCCTGGGGAAGAGGGATCCAAGCCCAGTACTTC. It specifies CAWGRGIQAQYF. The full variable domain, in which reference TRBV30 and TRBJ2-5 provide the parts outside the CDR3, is SQTIHQWPATLVQPVGSPLSLECTVEGTSNPNLYWYRQAAGRGLQLLFYSVGIGQISSEVPQNLSASRPQDRQFILSSKKLLLSDSGFYLCAWGRGIQAQYFGPGTRLLVL.

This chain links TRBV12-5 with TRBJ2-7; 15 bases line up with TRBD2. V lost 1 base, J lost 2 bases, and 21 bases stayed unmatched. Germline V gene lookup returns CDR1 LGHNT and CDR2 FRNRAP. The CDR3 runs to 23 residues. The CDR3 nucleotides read TGTGCTAGTGGTTTGGGGGGACTAGCGGGAGGTTTTCTTACCTTACCTCTTCCCTACGAGCAGTACTTC. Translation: CASGLGGLAGGFLTLPLPYEQYF.

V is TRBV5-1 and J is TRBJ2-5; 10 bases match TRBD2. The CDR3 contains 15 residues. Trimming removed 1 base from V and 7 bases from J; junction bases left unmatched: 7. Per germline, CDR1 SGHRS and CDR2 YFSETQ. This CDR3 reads CASSLRLAGEGTQYF. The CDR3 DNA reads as TGCGCCAGCAGCTTGCGGCTAGCGGGAGAGGGGACCCAGTACTTC.

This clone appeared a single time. The DNA of the CDR3 is TGTGCCAGCACCAAGACACAGGGGGCTTTCTATGGCTACACCTTC. Translation gives CASTKTQGAFYGYTF. V is TRBV6-5 and J is TRBJ1-2; 9 bases agree with TRBD1. The CDR3 runs to 15 residues. Losses at the gene ends were 7 bases for V and 4 bases for J; bases not matched to a gene: 10. Germline V gene sequence: CDR1 MNHEY, CDR2 SVGAGI.

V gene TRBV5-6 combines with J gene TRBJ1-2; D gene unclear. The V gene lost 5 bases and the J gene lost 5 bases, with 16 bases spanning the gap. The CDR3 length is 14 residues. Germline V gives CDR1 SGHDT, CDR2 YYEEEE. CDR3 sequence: CASRYRAGIYGYTF. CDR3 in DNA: TGTGCCAGCAGATACCGCGCGGGCATTTATGGCTACACCTTC.

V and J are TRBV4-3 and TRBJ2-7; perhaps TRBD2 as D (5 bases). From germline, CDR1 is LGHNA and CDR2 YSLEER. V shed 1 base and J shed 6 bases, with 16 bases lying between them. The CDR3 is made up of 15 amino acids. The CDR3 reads CASSQGLLVSTEQYF. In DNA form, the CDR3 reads TGCGCCAGCAGCCAAGGGTTACTAGTTAGTACCGAGCAGTACTTC.

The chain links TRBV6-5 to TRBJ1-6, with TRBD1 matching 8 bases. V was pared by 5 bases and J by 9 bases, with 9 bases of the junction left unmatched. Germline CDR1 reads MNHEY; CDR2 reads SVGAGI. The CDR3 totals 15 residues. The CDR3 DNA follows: TGTGCCAGCAGTAACATAGGACAGGGTTCTTCACCCCTCCACTTT. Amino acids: CASSNIGQGSSPLHF.

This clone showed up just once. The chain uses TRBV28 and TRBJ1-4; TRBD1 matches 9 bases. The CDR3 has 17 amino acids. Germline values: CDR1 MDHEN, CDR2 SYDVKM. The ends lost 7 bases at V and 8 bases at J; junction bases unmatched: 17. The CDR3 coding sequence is TGTGCCAGCACTATACGTCCCGGGACAGGGTCAGGGGAAAAACTGTTTTTT. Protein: CASTIRPGTGSGEKLFF.

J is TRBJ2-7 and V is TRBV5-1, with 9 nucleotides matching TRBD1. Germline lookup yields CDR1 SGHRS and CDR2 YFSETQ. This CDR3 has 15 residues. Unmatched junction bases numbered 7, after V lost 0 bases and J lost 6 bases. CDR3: CASSLAEGQGGEQYF. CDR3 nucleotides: TGCGCCAGCAGCTTGGCAGAGGGACAGGGTGGCGAGCAGTACTTC.

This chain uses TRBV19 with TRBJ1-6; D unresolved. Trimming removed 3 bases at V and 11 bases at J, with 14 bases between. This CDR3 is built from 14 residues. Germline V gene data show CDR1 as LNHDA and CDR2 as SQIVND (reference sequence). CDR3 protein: CASSMGGNHTPLHF. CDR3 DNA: TGTGCCAGTAGTATGGGCGGGAACCACACACCCCTCCACTTT.